The clone carrying this TCR beta chain was seen a handful of times. What it recognizes is unknown. Trimming removed 6 bases from V and 9 bases from J, with 21 bases in between. CDR3 length: 15 amino acids. Germline V lookup: CDR1 SNHLY, CDR2 FYNNEI. TCRdb reanalysed the 5' RACE reads using MiXCR and keeps one entry per CDR3 protein. The table has 450,000 to 650,000 distinct CDR3 sequences, approximately 9.6% seen once; the top ten hold around 3.1%. This entry comes from a study of identical twins. General observations from the study: Invariant MAIT and iNKT cells may have partly biased zero-insertion analyses. Within cord blood, abundant beta clonotypes carried fewer insertions, but memory repertoires showed no such trend.

Each donor was a healthy Caucasian. These records were also assigned to another study, of yellow fever vaccine responses in identical twins.

The receptor was isolated from a young woman in good health. Sequenced material: PBMCs. The V call is TRBV2, the J call TRBJ2-1, with D possibly matching TRBD2 (5 bases). CDR3 in amino acids: CASRSRTSTFREQFF. CDR3 sequence (DNA): TGTGCCAGCAGGTCTAGGACTTCAACCTTTCGTGAGCAGTTCTTC.